This is a list of T cell receptor beta chains from one sample in a study of lymphopenia after photon versus proton radiotherapy. Libraries were prepared by immunoSEQ multiplex PCR; TCRdb keeps only in-frame clonotypes and omits some of them. This table holds about 6,100 clones, about nine tenths found once. The sample was peripheral blood, taken from a patient treated with photon-based radiotherapy. These receptors came from a man in his fifties or sixties with cholangiocarcinoma. Both conserved end residues are part of each CDR3. The D gene is left open where the match is weak. Some rows mark clone size as missing; the rest say once, few, many or name a class of expanded clone.

cdr3_aa	cdr3_nt	j_call	v_call	d_call	clone_size
CASSDGSLYGYTF	TGCGCCAGCAGCGATGGATCCCTCTATGGCTACACCTTC	TRBJ1-2	TRBV10-1	.	few
CASSVRTGRKQFF	TGTGCCAGCAGTGTGCGGACAGGACGAAAGCAGTTCTTC	TRBJ2-1	TRBV2	TRBD1	few
CASTSGGNTGELFF	TGCGCCAGCACCTCCGGGGGTAACACCGGGGAGCTGTTTTTT	TRBJ2-2	TRBV5-1	.	.
CASSDSGIWYEQFF	TGTGCCAGCAGTGATAGCGGGATATGGTATGAGCAGTTCTTC	TRBJ2-1	TRBV28	TRBD2	.
CASSPRGGQGYEQYF	TGTGCCAGCAGCCCTCGGGGGGGACAGGGTTACGAGCAGTACTTC	TRBJ2-7	TRBV11-2	.	.
CASSEGSMAGGGVDEQFF	TGTGCCAGCAGTGAAGGTAGTATGGCAGGGGGCGGTGTGGATGAGCAGTTCTTC	TRBJ2-1	TRBV6-1	TRBD1	.
CASSFTGELFF	TGTGCCAGCAGCTTTACCGGGGAGCTGTTTTTT	TRBJ2-2	TRBV5-4	.	.
CATSRDSPRSLGDTIYF	TGTGCCACCAGCAGAGATAGTCCGAGGTCCCTTGGTGACACCATATATTTT	TRBJ1-3	TRBV15	.	.
CASSLSMNTEAFF	TGTGCCAGCAGTTTATCGATGAACACTGAAGCTTTCTTT	TRBJ1-1	TRBV6-6	.	.
CASSLGAAPSTEAFF	TGCGCCAGCAGCTTGGGGGCAGCCCCCAGCACTGAAGCTTTCTTT	TRBJ1-1	TRBV5-1	.	.
CASSAGTMNQPQHF	TGTGCCAGCTCAGCCGGGACAATGAATCAGCCCCAGCATTTT	TRBJ1-5	TRBV18	.	.
CASSLDSASGRTGELFF	TGCGCCAGCAGCTTGGATTCGGCTAGCGGGAGAACCGGGGAGCTGTTTTTT	TRBJ2-2	TRBV5-1	TRBD2	.
CASSSGMEVEGYTF	TGTGCCAGCAGTAGCGGGATGGAGGTGGAGGGCTACACCTTC	TRBJ1-2	TRBV27	.	.
CASSPYYTGRETQYF	TGCGCCAGCAGCCCGTACTATACAGGACGAGAGACCCAGTACTTC	TRBJ2-5	TRBV5-1	.	.
CASSSRWGAHEQYF	TGTGCCAGCAGTTCCCGGTGGGGGGCCCACGAGCAGTACTTC	TRBJ2-7	TRBV27	.	.
CASTRRDSYYNEQFF	TGTGCCAGCACTCGCCGGGACAGTTACTACAATGAGCAGTTCTTC	TRBJ2-1	TRBV6-5	TRBD1	.
CASSPRDRNAEQYF	TGTGCCAGCTCACCAAGGGACCGAAACGCCGAGCAGTACTTC	TRBJ2-7	TRBV18	.	.
CASSQSRGLSETQYF	TGTGCCAGCAGCCAATCCAGGGGGCTGTCGGAGACCCAGTACTTC	TRBJ2-5	TRBV4-2	TRBD1	.
CASSYSRGEETQYF	TGTGCCAGCAGTTACTCGAGGGGGGAAGAGACCCAGTACTTC	TRBJ2-5	TRBV6-5	.	once
CASSKAGLEETQYF	TGTGCCAGCAGCAAAGCTGGGTTGGAAGAGACCCAGTACTTC	TRBJ2-5	TRBV21-1	.	.
CASSPGADFYNEQFF	TGCGCCAGCAGCCCGGGGGCAGACTTCTACAATGAGCAGTTCTTC	TRBJ2-1	TRBV4-1	.	once
CASSYGVLDQPQHF	TGTGCCAGCAGTTATGGGGTGCTAGATCAGCCCCAGCATTTT	TRBJ1-5	TRBV28	.	.
CASSFGRRDSPLHF	TGTGCCAGCAGCTTTGGCAGAAGAGACTCACCCCTCCACTTT	TRBJ1-6	TRBV5-8	.	.
CASSLGQGLETQYF	TGTGCCAGCAGCTTGGGACAGGGCCTGGAGACCCAGTACTTC	TRBJ2-5	TRBV11-2	TRBD1	.
CASSQEGYNEQFF	TGCGCCAGCAGCCAAGAGGGATACAATGAGCAGTTCTTC	TRBJ2-1	TRBV4-3	.	.
CASSSSATFSYNEQFF	TGCGCCAGCAGCTCCAGCGCAACTTTCTCCTACAATGAGCAGTTCTTC	TRBJ2-1	TRBV5-1	.	.
CASSIMTSGGAGEQFF	TGTGCCAGTAGTATCATGACTAGCGGGGGGGCCGGTGAGCAGTTCTTC	TRBJ2-1	TRBV19	TRBD2	.
CASSFGGNYGYTF	TGTGCCAGCAGCTTCGGGGGAAACTATGGCTACACCTTC	TRBJ1-2	TRBV13	.	.
CASSPEWSGGPYNEQFF	TGTGCCAGCTCACCAGAGTGGTCGGGAGGGCCCTACAATGAGCAGTTCTTC	TRBJ2-1	TRBV18	TRBD2	.
CASSSNPGQRDYSNQPQHF	TGTGCCAGCAGTTCCAACCCGGGACAGAGAGATTATAGCAATCAGCCCCAGCATTTT	TRBJ1-5	TRBV27	TRBD1	.
CAISLNRAMNTEAFF	TGTGCCATCAGCTTGAACAGGGCCATGAACACTGAAGCTTTCTTT	TRBJ1-1	TRBV10-3	.	.
CASSQTVTSRTYGYTF	TGTGCCAGCAGCCAGACTGTAACAAGCAGGACCTATGGCTACACCTTC	TRBJ1-2	TRBV11-2	.	.
CASSPGQGGQETQYF	TGTGCCAGCAGCCCCGGACAGGGGGGTCAAGAGACCCAGTACTTC	TRBJ2-5	TRBV11-1	TRBD1	.
CASSYSGTGGNTIYF	TGTGCCAGCAGTTACTCCGGGACAGGGGGAAACACCATATATTTT	TRBJ1-3	TRBV6-6	TRBD1	.
CASSSESMDSYGYTF	TGTGCCAGCAGCTCAGAAAGTATGGACAGCTATGGCTACACCTTC	TRBJ1-2	TRBV7-9	.	.
CASSSSTKAYEQYF	TGTGCCAGCAGCTCATCGACGAAGGCCTACGAGCAGTACTTC	TRBJ2-7	TRBV5-4	.	.
CASSLSGSYNEQFF	TGTGCCAGCAGCTTGTCAGGCTCCTACAATGAGCAGTTCTTC	TRBJ2-1	TRBV5-4	.	.
CASSSSYEQYF	TGTGCCAGCAGCTCCTCCTACGAGCAGTACTTC	TRBJ2-7	TRBV4-2	.	.
CASSLDPRVLSRELFF	TGTGCCAGCAGCTTAGATCCGCGGGTGCTGTCACGGGAGCTGTTTTTT	TRBJ2-2	TRBV11-1	.	.
CASSTDGAYEQYF	TGTGCCAGTAGTACGGACGGAGCCTACGAGCAGTACTTC	TRBJ2-7	TRBV19	.	.
CASSQGRGQPTNYGYTF	TGCGCCAGCAGCCAAGGCAGGGGGCAGCCGACTAACTATGGCTACACCTTC	TRBJ1-2	TRBV4-1	TRBD1	.
CASSLDRTGGRYGYTF	TGTGCCAGCAGCCTCGATCGGACAGGGGGTCGATATGGCTACACCTTC	TRBJ1-2	TRBV7-6	TRBD1	few
CASTSIRRNQPQHF	TGTGCCAGCACCTCGATCCGGCGCAATCAGCCCCAGCATTTT	TRBJ1-5	TRBV6-1	.	.
CSVGQGADEQYF	TGCAGCGTAGGACAGGGGGCGGACGAGCAGTACTTC	TRBJ2-7	TRBV29-1	TRBD1	.
CASSLAGSGSYNEQFF	TGTGCCAGCAGCTTAGCTGGGTCGGGCTCCTACAATGAGCAGTTCTTC	TRBJ2-1	TRBV7-8	.	.
CASGSGQGWQPQHF	TGTGCTAGTGGTTCGGGACAGGGCTGGCAGCCCCAGCATTTT	TRBJ1-5	TRBV12-5	TRBD1	.
CASTPTGGLPGELFF	TGCGCCAGCACCCCGACAGGGGGATTGCCCGGGGAGCTGTTTTTT	TRBJ2-2	TRBV4-3	TRBD1	.
CASSVRVAEAFF	TGCGCCAGCAGTGTTAGGGTAGCTGAAGCTTTCTTT	TRBJ1-1	TRBV10-1	.	.
CASSLFVDEQYF	TGTGCCAGCAGTCTATTTGTCGACGAGCAGTACTTC	TRBJ2-7	TRBV11-2	.	.
CASRPGRSGANVLTF	TGTGCCAGCAGGCCAGGGCGGTCTGGGGCCAACGTCCTGACTTTC	TRBJ2-6	TRBV7-9	.	.
CASSPTASSYNSPLHF	TGTGCCAGCAGCCCGACGGCGAGCTCCTATAATTCACCCCTCCACTTT	TRBJ1-6	TRBV7-2	.	.
CASSPRGSGTSGITDTQYF	TGTGCCAGCAGCCCCCGCGGGAGTGGGACTAGCGGGATAACAGATACGCAGTATTTT	TRBJ2-3	TRBV9	TRBD2	.
CASSYQQGNTGELFF	TGTGCCAGCAGTTACCAACAGGGGAACACCGGGGAGCTGTTTTTT	TRBJ2-2	TRBV6-5	.	few
CASSLEGTSGSTDTQYF	TGCGCCAGCAGCTTGGAGGGGACTAGCGGAAGCACAGATACGCAGTATTTT	TRBJ2-3	TRBV5-1	TRBD2	.